The 13 T cell receptor beta chains reported below all come from one sample, sequenced in a study of response to subunit inactivated influenza vaccine. MiXCR, applied by TCRdb to the RT-PCR reads, yields one record per CDR3 protein. The repertoire holds roughly 520,000 distinct CDR3 sequences, with about 25% as singletons. The sample consisted of CD4+ T cells sorted from PBMCs, taken more than 4 days after vaccination. Receptors originate from a middle-aged man who received an inactivated influenza vaccine.

There are a few counts of this clonotype. In nucleotides, the CDR3 is TGCGCCAGCAGGAAGGACAGTAAGGCTGACAATGAGCAGTTCTTC. Its protein product is CASRKDSKADNEQFF. The V gene is TRBV5-1, the J gene TRBJ2-1; TRBD1 might be the D (6 bases). The V gene's germline CDR1 is SGHRS and CDR2 YFSETQ. The ends were cut back, 5 bases at V and 5 bases at J, with 17 bases in the middle. This CDR3 has 15 residues.

This clonotype occurred a few times. One end of the junction is discordant with germline, which a read error may explain. The genes are TRBV20-1 and TRBJ2-7; the match to TRBD1 covers 8 bases. The CDR3 is made up of 12 amino acids. Germline assignment: CDR1 DFQATT and CDR2 SNEGSKA (reference sequence). CDR3 in DNA: TGCAGTGCTAAGCAAACCCAAGGACAGGGACACTTC. Translation gives CSAKQTQGQGHF.

The V call is TRBV7-2, the J call TRBJ2-3; D is ambiguous. V was trimmed by 1 base and J by 11 bases, leaving 13 bases between them. This CDR3 is built from 13 residues. Germline V gives CDR1 SGHTA, CDR2 FQGNSA. DNA of the CDR3: TGTGCCAGCAGCTTAGTAAGCCCTCTGGTGCAGTATTTT. Its protein is CASSLVSPLVQYF.

V is TRBV6-1 and J is TRBJ1-1; D is uncertain. Looked up from germline, CDR1 is MNHNS and CDR2 is SASEGT. The CDR3 spans 13 residues. The germline V and J ends were trimmed by 1 base and 2 bases, with 5 bases remaining between them. For the CDR3, the DNA is TGTGCCAGCAGTGAAGTCACTAACACTGAAGCTTTCTTT. Its protein is CASSEVTNTEAFF.

J is TRBJ1-2 and V is TRBV19; a weak D match, TRBD1 (5 bases). The CDR3 totals 12 residues. Germline V CDR1 and CDR2: LNHDA, SQIVND (reference sequence). V was trimmed by 6 bases and J by 6 bases, leaving 11 bases between them. For the CDR3, the DNA is TGTGCCAGTAGGACAGATGGGCATGGCTACACCTTC. Protein sequence: CASRTDGHGYTF.

The chain combines TRBV29-1 with TRBJ2-5; 9 nucleotides align to TRBD2. Germline V gives CDR1 SQVTM, CDR2 ANQGSEA. The CDR3 is 14 residues long. V shed 6 bases, J shed 7 bases, and the junction held 12 bases outside the gene matches. CDR3 sequence: CSVVTSGTRGTQYF. The DNA for the CDR3 is TGCAGCGTCGTGACTAGCGGAACCCGGGGGACCCAGTACTTC.

This clonotype was observed a few times. The CDR3 here is CASSLLSGPYNEQFF. CDR3 sequence (DNA): TGTGCCAGCAGCCTCTTGAGCGGACCCTACAATGAGCAGTTCTTC. This sequence joins TRBV7-9 and TRBJ2-1; D may be TRBD2 (5 bases). Between the trimmed V and J ends, which lost 5 bases and 2 bases, there was a span of 13 bases. CDR1 SEHNR and CDR2 FQNEAQ come from the germline V gene (reference sequence). This CDR3 contains 15 residues.

The chain uses TRBV11-2 and TRBJ2-3; weak D call: TRBD2 (5 bases). The CDR3 contains 14 residues. The V and J ends lost 3 bases and 7 bases respectively, with 14 bases between them. The germline CDR1 and CDR2 sequences are SGHAT and FQNNGV. Here the CDR3 DNA reads TGTGCCAGCAGCTTTCCGGGGAGCCCGCATACGCAGTATTTT. The encoded protein is CASSFPGSPHTQYF.

The chain joins TRBV6-4 to TRBJ2-5; TRBD1 or TRBD2 may be the D gene (5 bases each). CDR1 and CDR2 from the germline V gene are MRHNA and SNTAGT. This CDR3 comprises 17 residues. Trimming removed 0 bases at V and 5 bases at J, with 19 bases between. The CDR3 sequence: CASSDSIKKGRRETQYF. The CDR3 region has the DNA TGTGCCAGCAGTGACTCGATTAAAAAGGGGCGGAGGGAGACCCAGTACTTC.

The V gene is TRBV20-1, the J gene TRBJ2-5; D might be TRBD2 (5 bases). This CDR3 has 14 amino acids. In germline, CDR1 is DFQATT, CDR2 SNEGSKA (reference sequence). V was clipped by 0 bases and J by 2 bases, with 10 bases between them. The CDR3: CSARDMTTQETQYF. CDR3 nucleotide sequence: TGCAGTGCTAGAGATATGACTACTCAAGAGACCCAGTACTTC.

Remarks on this clonotype: This sequence may be a read error, since a much larger clone differs from it by one base. The chain combines TRBV7-2 with TRBJ2-3; the match to TRBD2 covers 12 bases. The CDR3 totals 15 residues. Trimming cost V 5 bases and J 1 base; bases outside gene matches: 1. Germline-derived CDR1 and CDR2 are SGHTA and FQGNSA. This CDR3 is CASSRTSGGTDTQYF. CDR3 DNA: TGTGCCAGCAGCCGGACTAGCGGGGGCACAGATACGCAGTATTTT.

In this sample, this clonotype turned up a few times. This chain uses TRBV7-2 with TRBJ1-4, with 8 bases that match TRBD1. After removal of 0 bases from V and 5 bases from J, the junction contained 5 bases not matched to a gene. This CDR3 has 16 amino acids. The germline V gene encodes CDR1 SGHTA and CDR2 FQGNSA. CDR3 protein: CASSLALDRANEKLFF. The DNA of the CDR3 is TGTGCCAGCAGCTTAGCCCTGGACAGGGCAAATGAAAAACTGTTTTTT.

This clonotype was observed a handful of times. J is TRBJ1-1 and V is TRBV29-1; 9 bases fit TRBD1. After removal of 6 bases from V and 4 bases from J, the junction contained 6 bases not matched to a gene. Germline V lookup: CDR1 SQVTM, CDR2 ANQGSEA. CDR3 size: 13 residues. This chain's CDR3 is CSVGGQGGTEAFF. The CDR3 nucleotides read TGCAGCGTGGGGGGACAGGGAGGCACTGAAGCTTTCTTT.